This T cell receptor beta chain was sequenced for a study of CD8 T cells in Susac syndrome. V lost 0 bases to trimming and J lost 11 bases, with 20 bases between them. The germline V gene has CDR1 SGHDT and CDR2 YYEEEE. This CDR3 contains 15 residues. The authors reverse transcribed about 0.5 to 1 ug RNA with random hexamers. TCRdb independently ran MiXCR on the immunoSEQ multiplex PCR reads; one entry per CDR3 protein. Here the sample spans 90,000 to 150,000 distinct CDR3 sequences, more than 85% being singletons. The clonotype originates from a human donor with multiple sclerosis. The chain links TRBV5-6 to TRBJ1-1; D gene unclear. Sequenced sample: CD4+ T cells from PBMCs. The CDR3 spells CASSLAGPQTLKAFF. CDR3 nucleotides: TGTGCCAGCAGCTTGGCAGGACCCCAAACACTGAAGGCTTTCTTT.